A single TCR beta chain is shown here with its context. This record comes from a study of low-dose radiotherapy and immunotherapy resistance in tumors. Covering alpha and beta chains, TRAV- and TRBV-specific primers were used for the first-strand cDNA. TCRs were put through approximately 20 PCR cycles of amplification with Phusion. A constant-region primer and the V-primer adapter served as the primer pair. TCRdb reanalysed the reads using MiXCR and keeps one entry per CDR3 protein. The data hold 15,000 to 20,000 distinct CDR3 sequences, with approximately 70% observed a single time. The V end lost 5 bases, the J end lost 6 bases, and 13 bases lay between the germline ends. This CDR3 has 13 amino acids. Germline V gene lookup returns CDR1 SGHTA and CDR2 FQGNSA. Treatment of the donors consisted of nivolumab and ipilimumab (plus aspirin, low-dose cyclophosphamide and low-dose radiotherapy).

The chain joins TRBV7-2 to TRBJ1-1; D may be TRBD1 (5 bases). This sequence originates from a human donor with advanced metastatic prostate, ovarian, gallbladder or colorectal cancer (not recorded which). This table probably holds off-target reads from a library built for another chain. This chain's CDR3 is CASSLFRDSEAFF. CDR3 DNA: TGTGCCAGCAGCCTGTTCAGGGACTCTGAAGCTTTCTTT.